This T cell receptor (beta chain) derives from a study of regulatory T cells in long-lasting Graves disease (dated by TCRdb to the early 2020s). Background for the entire study: Persistent Graves' disease meant more than 5 years of antithyroid drug treatment with TSH receptor autoantibodies that stayed positive. Peripheral blood TCR sequencing and RNA sequencing compared persistent Graves' disease patients with newly diagnosed Graves' disease patients. The study was conducted in China and was registered as a clinical trial. A total of 35 or so samples were covered by TCR sequencing, comprising approximately 13 persistent and some 20 newly diagnosed Graves' disease patients. Antithyroid drugs had been taken for approximately ten years on average by persistent Graves' disease patients in the clinical cohort. Overall results and qualifications from the work: TRBV28, TRBJ1-2 and TRBJ2-5 were preferentially used in persistent disease, while TRBV20-1 and TRBJ2-1 were favored in newly diagnosed disease. Lower TCR Shannon entropy and fewer highly expanded clones were observed in persistent Graves' disease patients than in newly diagnosed patients, which suggested clonal expansion. The authors noted that the small sample size was a limitation that may lower accuracy. Because the primary lesion, thyroid tissue, could not be accessed, the study looked at peripheral blood alone. Patients with persistent disease shared more public clonotypes (approximately 2,500) than newly diagnosed patients did (around 1,000). Sequencing and analysis were limited to the TCR beta chain.

The CDR3 numbers 15 residues from cysteine through phenylalanine. The kept DNA is CDR3 alone, 45 bases in frame from the first base. Trimming takes 4 bases from V and 6 bases from J, and the germline ends sit 16 bases apart. Reading the germline V gene gives CDR1 SGHDT and CDR2 YYEEEE. About this clonotype itself: Its cognate antigen has yet to be identified. No qualities accompany the bases; no much larger clone lies one base away.

The time point label here, explained by the study, means: persistent/refractory GD, antithyroid drugs over 5 years with positive TRAb. For both TCR sequencing and RNA sequencing, RNA was extracted from PBMCs in TRIzol. Graves' disease was diagnosed according to American Thyroid Association guidelines. The patients came from an endocrinology department in Xi'an, China. Each patient gave about 9.1 milliliters of peripheral blood, collected in an EDTA anticoagulant tube. PBMCs were isolated by Ficoll Paque Plus density gradient separation without further T cell sorting. An Agilent 2100 Bioanalyzer and agarose gel were used to check RNA quality, while a NanoDrop 2000 measured RNA concentration. The receptor library was made with multiplex PCR. TCRdb names Illumina HiSeq 4000 as the instrument used. CDR3 regions were amplified by Arm-PCR with iRepertoire HTBI primers to construct TCR beta libraries. Gel purification was performed on PCR products prior to sequencing. As for the authors' bioinformatics: Gene usage analysis of CDR3 amino acid clonotypes used the 55 to 80 TRBV and 11 to 15 TRBJ segments found across samples. Filtered high-quality paired reads were merged into contigs using COPE and FqMerger. BLAST was used to align contigs to the IMGT TRBV, TRBD and TRBJ reference genes, and CDR3 was defined following IMGT. Highly expanded clones were defined as clonotypes with a frequency above 0.1%. Repertoire diversity was measured by Shannon entropy, and V-J evenness by the Gini coefficient. A clonotype was considered public if more than one individual shared it. TCRdb took the public reads, trimmed them with fastp at Q25, ran MiXCR for clone calling and kept in-frame beta chains. Every entry covers one CDR3 protein and lists the most common genes and DNA from its rows. In this record, the V and J calls reflect TCRdb's handling and not the investigators' own analysis. The sample data list around 460,000 distinct CDR3 sequences, and roughly 23% of these were observed just once. The ten largest make up about an eighth of the sample.

The chain is encoded by TRBV5-6 joined to TRBJ2-2; D gene: possibly TRBD2, on 5 matching bases. This TCR came from a female donor with Graves disease. The starting material was peripheral blood mononuclear cells (PBMCs), obtained when the disease was refractory, from a patient treated with antithyroid drugs. This receptor carries the CDR3 CASSLLLWESGELFF. At the DNA level, the sequence is TGTGCCAGCAGCCTGCTTCTTTGGGAGTCCGGGGAGCTGTTTTTT.